This T cell receptor (beta chain) comes out of a study of blood T cell repertoires in COVID-19. In the original analysis: From reference gene primer amplification, estimates of nucleated cell counts were derived. Sequencing was performed with immunoSEQ multiplex PCR; in TCRdb, only in-frame clones are kept and a portion is missing. D and trimming were read from the DNA, whereas the V and J calls and clone size are those reported in that table. In the table there are more than 300,000 clones, around 90% of which are singletons. The CDR3 totals 13 residues. The germline gives CDR1 SEHNR, CDR2 FQNEAQ (reference sequence). The V segment lost 5 bases and the J segment 3 bases; nucleotides outside the gene matches: 3.

The sample taken for sequencing was peripheral blood. This sequence originates from a young man who had recovered from COVID-19. The gene calls are TRBV7-9 and TRBJ1-2, with 7 bases that match TRBD1. CDR3 in amino acids: CASSRDSYYGYTF. In nucleotides, the CDR3 is TGTGCCAGCAGCCGGGACAGCTACTATGGCTACACCTTC.